This T cell receptor (beta chain) stems from a study of T cell changes during pregnancy in multiple sclerosis. Assay: immunoSEQ multiplex PCR; the TCRdb copy retains only in-frame clones and omits some. The data hold roughly 53,000 clones, with around nine tenths observed a single time. The CDR3 has 13 amino acids. V was clipped by 3 bases and J by 8 bases, with 11 bases between them. The V gene's germline CDR1 is LNHDA and CDR2 SQIVND (reference sequence). The specimen comprised CD4+ T cells from peripheral blood mononuclear cells, sampled in the second trimester of pregnancy. This receptor was identified in a female donor in good health, enrolled as a control in a pregnancy study. The chain uses TRBV19 and TRBJ1-3; maybe TRBD1 (6 bases). The CDR3 region is CASSIGRGDTIYF. The DNA for the CDR3 is TGTGCCAGTAGTATCGGCAGGGGAGACACCATATATTTT.